The rows below give T cell receptor beta chains drawn from one sample of a study of shared clonotypes between healthy human individuals. Generated by immunoSEQ multiplex PCR, the TCRdb table keeps only in-frame clones and is missing some. In the table there are 1 million to 1.3 million clones, more than 75% of which are singletons. Sequenced: memory CD4+ T cells from PBMCs. The receptor set was obtained from a man aged 18 to 29 in good health. Some clones in this sample may be carry-over from other donors' samples. CDR3s include the opening cysteine and the closing phenylalanine or tryptophan. The D gene is left open where the match is weak. Size values are once, few and many counts, or a class for expanded clones, and some rows have none.

j_call d_call v_call clone_size cdr3_aa cdr3_nt
TRBJ2-1 TRBD2 TRBV7-9 - CASSKSGRFVNEQFF TGTGCCAGCAGCAAAAGCGGGAGGTTTGTCAATGAGCAGTTCTTC
TRBJ1-5 TRBD1 TRBV28 - CASSPMGQGDQPQHF TGTGCCAGCAGTCCGATGGGACAGGGGGATCAGCCCCAGCATTTT
TRBJ2-7 - TRBV29-1 few CSVSSGGRPYEQYF TGCAGCGTTAGTAGTGGGGGCAGGCCCTACGAGCAGTACTTC
TRBJ1-1 - TRBV2 - CASTLGDNRVNTEAFF TGTGCCAGCACCCTAGGGGACAACAGGGTGAACACTGAAGCTTTCTTT
TRBJ2-3 TRBD2 TRBV5-1 - CASSPPGLASDTQYF TGCGCCAGCAGCCCTCCGGGACTAGCGTCGGATACGCAGTATTTT
TRBJ1-5 - TRBV6-1 - CASRERVTQPQHF TGTGCCAGCAGAGAAAGGGTCACTCAGCCCCAGCATTTT
TRBJ1-2 TRBD1 TRBV5-6 - CASSFSGARRTGGYYGYTF TGTGCCAGCAGCTTCAGTGGGGCCCGCCGGACAGGGGGGTACTATGGCTACACCTTC
TRBJ2-7 TRBD1 TRBV7-9 - CASSLGGQPYEQYF TGTGCCAGCAGCTTAGGGGGACAGCCGTACGAGCAGTACTTC
TRBJ2-2 TRBD1 TRBV5-1 - CASSSGTGDNTGELFF TGCGCCAGCAGCTCCGGGACAGGGGATAACACCGGGGAGCTGTTTTTT
TRBJ2-3 - TRBV11-2 few CASSPGFARADTQYF TGTGCCAGCAGCCCGGGATTTGCGAGGGCAGATACGCAGTATTTT
TRBJ2-4 - TRBV15 - CATSRGEGFIQYF TGTGCCACCAGCAGAGGCGAGGGGTTCATTCAGTACTTC
TRBJ1-4 - TRBV30 few CAWSVGRPDGKLFF TGTGCCTGGAGTGTGGGAAGACCGGATGGAAAACTGTTTTTT
TRBJ2-1 - TRBV9 - CASSAAGLGGSYNEQFF TGTGCCAGCAGCGCCGCCGGGTTAGGAGGCTCCTACAATGAGCAGTTCTTC
TRBJ2-5 - TRBV5-1 - CASSLSLMWGGETQYF TGCGCCAGCAGCTTGTCATTGATGTGGGGTGGAGAGACCCAGTACTTC
TRBJ2-1 - TRBV19 few CASSPSGTTGLLNEQFF TGTGCCAGTAGTCCTTCCGGGACCACAGGGCTACTGAATGAGCAGTTCTTC
TRBJ1-3 - TRBV7-8 - CASSLERVVGGSGNTIYF TGTGCCAGCAGCTTAGAAAGGGTAGTCGGAGGCTCTGGAAACACCATATATTTT
TRBJ2-3 TRBD1 TRBV7-2 - CASRTGGGTDTQYF TGTGCCAGCAGAACAGGGGGAGGCACAGATACGCAGTATTTT
TRBJ2-3 - TRBV7-9 - CASSLLIAENTDTQYF TGTGCCAGCAGCCTGCTAATAGCGGAAAACACAGATACGCAGTATTTT
TRBJ2-6 - TRBV19 few CATETGANVLTF TGTGCCACCGAGACTGGGGCCAACGTCCTGACTTTC
TRBJ2-1 TRBD2 TRBV28 few CASTFLGLAEDYNEQFF TGTGCCAGCACTTTCCTTGGACTAGCCGAAGACTACAATGAGCAGTTCTTC
TRBJ2-3 - TRBV5-1 once CASSFGWSSPDTQYF TGCGCCAGCAGCTTCGGGTGGAGTAGTCCAGATACGCAGTATTTT
TRBJ2-2 - TRBV10-1 - CAPRVVGELFF TGCGCGCCGAGGGTCGTCGGGGAGCTGTTTTTT
TRBJ2-1 TRBD2 TRBV5-1 - CASSRREGRDNEQFF TGCGCCAGCAGCAGGCGGGAGGGGAGGGACAATGAGCAGTTCTTC
TRBJ2-7 TRBD2 TRBV11-2 - CASSLFSGGNLAYEQYF TGTGCCAGCAGCTTGTTTAGCGGGGGAAACCTAGCCTACGAGCAGTACTTC
TRBJ2-7 - TRBV11-3 - CASSPGVNYEQYF TGTGCCAGCAGCCCAGGGGTGAACTACGAGCAGTACTTC
TRBJ2-7 - TRBV6-6 - CASSYSRGSNEQYF TGTGCCAGCAGTTACTCGCGGGGATCCAACGAGCAGTACTTC